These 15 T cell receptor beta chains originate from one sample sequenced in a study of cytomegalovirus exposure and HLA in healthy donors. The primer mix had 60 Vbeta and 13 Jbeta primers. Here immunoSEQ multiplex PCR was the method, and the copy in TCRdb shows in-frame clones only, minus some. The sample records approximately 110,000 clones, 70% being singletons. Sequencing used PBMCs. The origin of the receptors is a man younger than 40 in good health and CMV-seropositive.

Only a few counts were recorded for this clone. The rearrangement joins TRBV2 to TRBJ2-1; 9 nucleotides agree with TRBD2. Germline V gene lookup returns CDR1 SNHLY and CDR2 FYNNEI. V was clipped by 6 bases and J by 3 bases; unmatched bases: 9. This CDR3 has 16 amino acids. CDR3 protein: CASRPRTSVNYNEQFF. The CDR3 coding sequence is TGTGCCAGCAGACCTAGGACTAGCGTGAACTACAATGAGCAGTTCTTC.

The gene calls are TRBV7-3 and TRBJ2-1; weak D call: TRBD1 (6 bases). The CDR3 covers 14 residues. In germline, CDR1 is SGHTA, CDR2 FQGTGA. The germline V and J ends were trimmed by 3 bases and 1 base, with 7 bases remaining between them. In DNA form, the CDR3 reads TGTGCCAGCAGCTTTGGACAGTCCTACAATGAGCAGTTCTTC. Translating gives CASSFGQSYNEQFF.

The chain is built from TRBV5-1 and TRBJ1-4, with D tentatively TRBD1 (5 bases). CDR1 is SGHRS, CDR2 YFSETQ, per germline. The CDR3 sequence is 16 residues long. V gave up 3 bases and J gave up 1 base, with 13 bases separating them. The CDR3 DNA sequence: TGCGCCAGCAGCTCGCAGGGTCAAGGAACTAATGAAAAACTGTTTTTT. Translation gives CASSSQGQGTNEKLFF.

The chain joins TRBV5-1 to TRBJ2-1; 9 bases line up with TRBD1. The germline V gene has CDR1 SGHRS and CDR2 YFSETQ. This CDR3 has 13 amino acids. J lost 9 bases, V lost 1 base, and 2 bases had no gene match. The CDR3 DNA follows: TGCGCCAGCAGCTTGAACAGGGGGCTTGAGCAGTTCTTC. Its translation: CASSLNRGLEQFF.

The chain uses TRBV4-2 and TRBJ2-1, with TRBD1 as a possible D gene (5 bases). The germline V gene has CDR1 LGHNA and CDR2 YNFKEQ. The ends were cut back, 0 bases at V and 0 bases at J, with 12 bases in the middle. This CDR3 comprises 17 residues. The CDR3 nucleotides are TGTGCCAGCAGCCAAGAAGACAGCCTTAACTCCTACAATGAGCAGTTCTTC. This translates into CASSQEDSLNSYNEQFF.

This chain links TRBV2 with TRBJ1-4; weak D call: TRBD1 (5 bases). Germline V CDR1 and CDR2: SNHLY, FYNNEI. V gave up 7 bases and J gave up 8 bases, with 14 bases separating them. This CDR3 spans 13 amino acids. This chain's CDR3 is CASTRRGGEKLFF. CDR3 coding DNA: TGTGCCAGCACCAGGCGGGGGGGGGAAAAACTGTTTTTT.

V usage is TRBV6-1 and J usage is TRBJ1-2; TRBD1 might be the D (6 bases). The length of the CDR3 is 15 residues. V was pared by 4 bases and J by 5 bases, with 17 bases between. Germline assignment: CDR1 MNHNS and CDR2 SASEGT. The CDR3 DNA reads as TGTGCCAGCAGTGGTTACAGCGAAGGGGGTTATGGCTACACCTTC. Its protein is CASSGYSEGGYGYTF.

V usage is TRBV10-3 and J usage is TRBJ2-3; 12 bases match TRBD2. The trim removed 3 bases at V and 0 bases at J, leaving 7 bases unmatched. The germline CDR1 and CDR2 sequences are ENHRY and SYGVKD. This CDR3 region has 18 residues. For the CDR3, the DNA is TGTGCCATCAGTGATAACCTAGCGGGGGGGCCCAGCACAGATACGCAGTATTTT. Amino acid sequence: CAISDNLAGGPSTDTQYF.

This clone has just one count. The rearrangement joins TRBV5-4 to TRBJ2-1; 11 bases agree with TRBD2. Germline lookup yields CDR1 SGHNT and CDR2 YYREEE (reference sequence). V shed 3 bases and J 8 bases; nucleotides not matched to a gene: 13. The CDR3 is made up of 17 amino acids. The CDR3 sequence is CASSSYRTSGGRDEQFF. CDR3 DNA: TGTGCCAGCAGCTCGTACCGAACTAGCGGGGGTAGGGATGAGCAGTTCTTC. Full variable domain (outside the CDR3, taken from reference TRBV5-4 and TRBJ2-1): ETGVTQSPTHLIKTRGQQVTLRCSSQSGHNTVSWYQQALGQGPQFIFQYYREEENGRGNFPPRFSGLQFPNYSSELNVNALELDDSALYLCASSSYRTSGGRDEQFFGPGTRLTVL.

The CDR3 nucleotides are TGTGCCAGGTTTTTTTCCGGGACATGGGTAAGGTCCTCTGGAAACACCATATATTTT. This codes for CARFFSGTWVRSSGNTIYF. The chain uses TRBV5-7 and TRBJ1-3; TRBD1 might be the D (6 bases). TRBV5-7 is an open reading frame, and its role is uncertain. This CDR3 region has 19 residues. The V and J ends lost 8 bases and 0 bases respectively, with 27 bases between them.

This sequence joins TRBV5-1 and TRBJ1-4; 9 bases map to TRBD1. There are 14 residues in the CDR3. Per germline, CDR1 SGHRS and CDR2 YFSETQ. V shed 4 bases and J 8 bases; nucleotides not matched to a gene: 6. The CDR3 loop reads CASSPTGGGEKLFF. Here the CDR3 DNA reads TGCGCCAGCAGCCCGACAGGGGGTGGCGAAAAACTGTTTTTT.

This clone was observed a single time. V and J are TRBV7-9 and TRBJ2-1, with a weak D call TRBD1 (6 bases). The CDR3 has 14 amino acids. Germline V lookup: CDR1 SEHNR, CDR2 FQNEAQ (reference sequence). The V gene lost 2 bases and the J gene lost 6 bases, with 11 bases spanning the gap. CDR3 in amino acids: CASSLTGPPNEQFF. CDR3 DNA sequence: TGTGCCAGCAGCTTAACAGGGCCCCCCAATGAGCAGTTCTTC.

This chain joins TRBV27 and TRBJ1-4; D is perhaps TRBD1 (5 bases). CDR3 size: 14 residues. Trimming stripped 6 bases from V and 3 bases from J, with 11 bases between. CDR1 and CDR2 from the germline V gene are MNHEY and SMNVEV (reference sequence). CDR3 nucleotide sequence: TGTGCCAGCAGGTCAGGGTTCTCTAATGAAAAACTGTTTTTT. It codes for CASRSGFSNEKLFF.

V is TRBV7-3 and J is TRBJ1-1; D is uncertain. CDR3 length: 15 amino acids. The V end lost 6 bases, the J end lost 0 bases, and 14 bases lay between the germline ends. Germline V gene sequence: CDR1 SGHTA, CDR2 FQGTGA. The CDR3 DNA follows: TGTGCCAGCAGTTTACACGTGGGCCTGAACACTGAAGCTTTCTTT. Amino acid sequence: CASSLHVGLNTEAFF.

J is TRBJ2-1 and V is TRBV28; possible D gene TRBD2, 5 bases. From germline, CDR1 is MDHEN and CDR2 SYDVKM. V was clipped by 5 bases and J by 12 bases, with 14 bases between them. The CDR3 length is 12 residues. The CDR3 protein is CASSRTELGQFF. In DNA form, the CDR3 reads TGTGCCAGCAGTAGGACTGAGCTCGGGCAGTTCTTC. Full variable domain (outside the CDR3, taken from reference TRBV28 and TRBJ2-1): DVKVTQSSRYLVKRTGEKVFLECVQDMDHENMFWYRQDPGLGLRLIYFSYDVKMKEKGDIPEGYSVSREKKERFSLILESASTNQTSMYLCASSRTELGQFFGPGTRLTVL.